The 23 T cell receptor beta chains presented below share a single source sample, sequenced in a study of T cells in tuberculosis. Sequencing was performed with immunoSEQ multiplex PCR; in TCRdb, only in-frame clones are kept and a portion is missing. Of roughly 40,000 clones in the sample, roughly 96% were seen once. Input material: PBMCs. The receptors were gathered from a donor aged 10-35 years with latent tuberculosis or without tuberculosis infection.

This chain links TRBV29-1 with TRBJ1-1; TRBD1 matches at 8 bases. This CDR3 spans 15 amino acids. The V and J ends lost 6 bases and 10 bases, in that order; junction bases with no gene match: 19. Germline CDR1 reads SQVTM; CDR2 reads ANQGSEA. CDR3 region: CSVPSRDRSQGGAFF. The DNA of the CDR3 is TGCAGCGTCCCCTCTCGGGACAGGTCTCAAGGGGGAGCTTTCTTT.

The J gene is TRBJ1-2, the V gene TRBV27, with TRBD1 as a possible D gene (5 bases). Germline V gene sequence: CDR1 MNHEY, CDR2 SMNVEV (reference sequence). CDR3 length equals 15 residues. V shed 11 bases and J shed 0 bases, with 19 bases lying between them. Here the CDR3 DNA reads TGTGCCTGCAAAAAGGGGCAGACATCTAACTATGGCTACACCTTC. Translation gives CACKKGQTSNYGYTF.

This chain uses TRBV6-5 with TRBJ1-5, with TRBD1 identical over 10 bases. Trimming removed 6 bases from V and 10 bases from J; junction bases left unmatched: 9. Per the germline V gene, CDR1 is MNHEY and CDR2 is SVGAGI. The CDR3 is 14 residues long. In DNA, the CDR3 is TGTGCCAGCAGAATAGGACAGGGGGAAGGTCCCCAGCATTTT. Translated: CASRIGQGEGPQHF.

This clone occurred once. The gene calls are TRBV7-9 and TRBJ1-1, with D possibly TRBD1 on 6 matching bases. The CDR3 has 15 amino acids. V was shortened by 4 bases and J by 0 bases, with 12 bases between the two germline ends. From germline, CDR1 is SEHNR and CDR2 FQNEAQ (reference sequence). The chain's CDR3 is CASSSDRSMNTEAFF. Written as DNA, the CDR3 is TGTGCCAGCAGCTCAGACAGGTCCATGAACACTGAAGCTTTCTTT.

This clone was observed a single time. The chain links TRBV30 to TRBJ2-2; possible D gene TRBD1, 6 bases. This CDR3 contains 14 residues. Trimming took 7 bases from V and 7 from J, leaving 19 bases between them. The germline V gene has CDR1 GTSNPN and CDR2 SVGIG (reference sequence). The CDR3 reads CALDSGEEDGELFF. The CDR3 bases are TGTGCCTTAGACTCAGGGGAAGAGGACGGGGAGCTGTTTTTT.

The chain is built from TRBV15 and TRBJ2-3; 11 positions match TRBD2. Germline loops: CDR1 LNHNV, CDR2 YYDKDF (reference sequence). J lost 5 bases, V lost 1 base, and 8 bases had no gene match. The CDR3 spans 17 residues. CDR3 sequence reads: CATSRGTSGGRQDTQYF. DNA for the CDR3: TGTGCCACCAGCAGAGGAACTAGCGGGGGCCGGCAAGATACGCAGTATTTT.

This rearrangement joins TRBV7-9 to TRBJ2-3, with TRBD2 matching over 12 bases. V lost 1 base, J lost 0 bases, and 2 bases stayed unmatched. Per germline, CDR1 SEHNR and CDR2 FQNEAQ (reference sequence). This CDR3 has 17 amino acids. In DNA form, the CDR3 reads TGTGCCAGCAGCTTAGAGGGACTAGCGGGTAGCACAGATACGCAGTATTTT. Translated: CASSLEGLAGSTDTQYF.

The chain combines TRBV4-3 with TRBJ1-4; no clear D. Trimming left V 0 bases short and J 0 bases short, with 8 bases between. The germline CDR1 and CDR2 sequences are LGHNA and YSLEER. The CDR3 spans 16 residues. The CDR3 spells CASSQDWRATNEKLFF. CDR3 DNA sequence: TGCGCCAGCAGCCAAGATTGGCGGGCAACTAATGAAAAACTGTTTTTT.

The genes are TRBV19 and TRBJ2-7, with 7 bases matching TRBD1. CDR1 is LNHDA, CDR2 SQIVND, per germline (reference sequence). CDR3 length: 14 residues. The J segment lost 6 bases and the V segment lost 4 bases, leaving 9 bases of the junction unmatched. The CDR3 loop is CASSSLRGGGEQYF. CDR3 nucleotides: TGTGCCAGTAGTAGCTTAAGAGGGGGCGGCGAGCAGTACTTC. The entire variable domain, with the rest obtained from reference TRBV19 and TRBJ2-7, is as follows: DGGITQSPKYLFRKEGQNVTLSCEQNLNHDAMYWYRQDPGQGLRLIYYSQIVNDFQKGDIAEGYSVSREKKESFPLTVTSAQKNPTAFYLCASSSLRGGGEQYFGPGTRLTVT.

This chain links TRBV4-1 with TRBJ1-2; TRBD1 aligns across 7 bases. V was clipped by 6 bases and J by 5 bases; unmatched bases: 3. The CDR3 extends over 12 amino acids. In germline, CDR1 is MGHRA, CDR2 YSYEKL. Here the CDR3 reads CASRAGGYGYTF. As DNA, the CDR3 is TGCGCCAGCAGGGCAGGGGGTTATGGCTACACCTTC.

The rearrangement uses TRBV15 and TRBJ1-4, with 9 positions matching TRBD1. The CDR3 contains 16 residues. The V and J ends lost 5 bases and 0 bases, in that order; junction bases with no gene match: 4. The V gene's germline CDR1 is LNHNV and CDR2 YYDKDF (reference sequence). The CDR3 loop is CATSGQGLATNEKLFF. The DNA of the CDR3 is TGTGCCACCAGCGGACAGGGGCTCGCAACTAATGAAAAACTGTTTTTT.

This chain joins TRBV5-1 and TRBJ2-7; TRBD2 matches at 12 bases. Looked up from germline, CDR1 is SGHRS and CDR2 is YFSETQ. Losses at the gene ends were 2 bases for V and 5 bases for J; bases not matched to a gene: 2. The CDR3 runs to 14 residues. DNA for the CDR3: TGCGCCAGCAGCTTAAGACTAGCGGGAGACGAGCAGTACTTC. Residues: CASSLRLAGDEQYF.

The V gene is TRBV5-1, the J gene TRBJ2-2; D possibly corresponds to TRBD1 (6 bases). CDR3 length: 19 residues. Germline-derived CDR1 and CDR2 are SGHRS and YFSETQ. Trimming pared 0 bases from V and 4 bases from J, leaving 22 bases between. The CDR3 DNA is TGCGCCAGCAGCTTGGGATTTGCGATGGCCAGGGGTCCCACCGGGGAGCTGTTTTTT. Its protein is CASSLGFAMARGPTGELFF.

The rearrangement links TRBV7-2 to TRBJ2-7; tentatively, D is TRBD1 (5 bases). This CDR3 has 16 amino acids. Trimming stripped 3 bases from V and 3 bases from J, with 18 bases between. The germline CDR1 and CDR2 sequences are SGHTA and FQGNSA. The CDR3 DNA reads TGTGCCAGCAGCTTGCGCACAGTACAAGGGGTCTACGAGCAGTACTTC. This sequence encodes CASSLRTVQGVYEQYF.

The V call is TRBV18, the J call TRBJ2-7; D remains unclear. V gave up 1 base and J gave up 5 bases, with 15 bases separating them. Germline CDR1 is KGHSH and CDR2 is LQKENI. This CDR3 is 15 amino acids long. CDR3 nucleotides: TGTGCCAGCTCACCACACGCAGGCCTGTTCCACGAGCAGTACTTC. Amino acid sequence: CASSPHAGLFHEQYF.

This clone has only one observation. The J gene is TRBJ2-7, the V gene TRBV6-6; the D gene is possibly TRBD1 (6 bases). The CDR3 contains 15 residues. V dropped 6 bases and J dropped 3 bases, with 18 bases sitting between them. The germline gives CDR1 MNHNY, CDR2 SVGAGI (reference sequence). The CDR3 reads CASSRGQLINYEQYF. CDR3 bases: TGTGCCAGCAGCCGAGGACAGCTAATAAACTACGAGCAGTACTTC.

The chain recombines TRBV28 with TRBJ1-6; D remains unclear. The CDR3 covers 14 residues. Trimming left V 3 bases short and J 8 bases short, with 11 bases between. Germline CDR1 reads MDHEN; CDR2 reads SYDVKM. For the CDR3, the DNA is TGTGCCAGCAGTTTCCGGGTCGCCGATTCACCCCTCCACTTT. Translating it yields CASSFRVADSPLHF.

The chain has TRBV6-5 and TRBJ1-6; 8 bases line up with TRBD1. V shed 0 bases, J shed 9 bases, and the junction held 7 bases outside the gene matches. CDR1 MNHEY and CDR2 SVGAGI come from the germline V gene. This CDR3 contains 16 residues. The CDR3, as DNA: TGTGCCAGCAGTTACTCGACCCAGGGGGCAGGTTCACCCCTCCACTTT. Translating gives CASSYSTQGAGSPLHF.

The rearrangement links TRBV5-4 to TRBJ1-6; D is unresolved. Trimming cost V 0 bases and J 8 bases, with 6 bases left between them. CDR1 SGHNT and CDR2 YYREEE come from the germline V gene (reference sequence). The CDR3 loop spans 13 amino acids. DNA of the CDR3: TGTGCCAGCAGCTTGGTCTCCGATTCACCCCTCCACTTT. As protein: CASSLVSDSPLHF.

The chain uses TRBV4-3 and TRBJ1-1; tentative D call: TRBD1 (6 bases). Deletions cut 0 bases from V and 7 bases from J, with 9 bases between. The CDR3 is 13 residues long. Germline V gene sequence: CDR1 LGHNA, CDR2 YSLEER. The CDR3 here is CASSQDRGFEAFF. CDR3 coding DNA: TGCGCCAGCAGCCAAGATAGGGGGTTTGAAGCTTTCTTT.

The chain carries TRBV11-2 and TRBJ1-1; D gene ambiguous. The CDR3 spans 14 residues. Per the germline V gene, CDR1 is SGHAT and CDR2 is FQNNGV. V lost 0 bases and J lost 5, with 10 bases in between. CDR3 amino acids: CASSLDFSGTEAFF. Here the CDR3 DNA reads TGTGCCAGCAGCTTAGATTTTAGTGGTACTGAAGCTTTCTTT. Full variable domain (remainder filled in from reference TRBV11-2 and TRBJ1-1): EAGVAQSPRYKIIEKRQSVAFWCNPISGHATLYWYQQILGQGPKLLIQFQNNGVVDDSQLPKDRFSAERLKGVDSTLKIQPAKLEDSAVYLCASSLDFSGTEAFFGQGTRLTVV.

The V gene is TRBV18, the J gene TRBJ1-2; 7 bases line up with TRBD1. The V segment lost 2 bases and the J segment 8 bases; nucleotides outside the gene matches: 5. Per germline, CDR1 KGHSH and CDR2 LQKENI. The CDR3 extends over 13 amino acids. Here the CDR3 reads CASSPDRVGGYTF. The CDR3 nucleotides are TGTGCCAGCTCACCAGACAGGGTCGGCGGCTACACCTTC. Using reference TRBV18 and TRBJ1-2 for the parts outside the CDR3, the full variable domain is NAGVMQNPRHLVRRRGQEARLRCSPMKGHSHVYWYRQLPEEGLKFMVYLQKENIIDESGMPKERFSAEFPKEGPSILRIQQVVRGDSAAYFCASSPDRVGGYTFGSGTRLTVV.

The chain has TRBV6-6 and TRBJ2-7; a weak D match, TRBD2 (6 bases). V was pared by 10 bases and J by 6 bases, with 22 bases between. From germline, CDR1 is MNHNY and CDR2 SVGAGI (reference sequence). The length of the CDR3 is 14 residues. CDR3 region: CATSAGLFSGEQYF. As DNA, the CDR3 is TGTGCCACCTCGGCGGGGTTGTTTTCCGGCGAGCAGTACTTC.